This T cell receptor (beta chain) was retrieved from a study of shared clonotypes between healthy human individuals. In germline, CDR1 is PRHDT, CDR2 FYEKMQ (reference sequence). J lost 4 bases, V lost 2 bases, and 8 bases had no gene match. The CDR3 sequence is 15 residues long. CD8 cells classed as naive were CD45RO-negative and positively selected for CCR7, excluding terminally differentiated effector memory CD45RA+ cells. Sequencing used immunoSEQ multiplex PCR; TCRdb keeps in-frame clones, though not all of them. The table includes fewer than 850,000 clones, just over 95% detected once. This sequence originates from a man aged 25 to 45 in good health. Sequenced sample: naive CD8+ T cells sorted from blood. This chain links TRBV13 with TRBJ2-7; 7 nucleotides align to TRBD1. The CDR3 nucleotides are TGTGCCAGCAGCTTAACCGCGACAGGGCAATACGAGCAGTACTTC. It codes for CASSLTATGQYEQYF.